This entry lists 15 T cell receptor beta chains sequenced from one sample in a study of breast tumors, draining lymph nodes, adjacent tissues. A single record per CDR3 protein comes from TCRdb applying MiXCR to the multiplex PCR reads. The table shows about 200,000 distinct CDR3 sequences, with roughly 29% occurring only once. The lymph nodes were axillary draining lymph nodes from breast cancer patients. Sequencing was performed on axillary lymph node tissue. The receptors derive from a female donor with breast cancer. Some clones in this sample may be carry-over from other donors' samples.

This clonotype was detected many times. CDR3 nucleotides: TGTGCCAGCAGCTTCGGGGTTGGTCAAAGCTCCTACGAGCAGTACTTC. Amino acid sequence: CASSFGVGQSSYEQYF. The chain recombines TRBV7-9 with TRBJ2-7; tentative D call: TRBD2 (5 bases). Trimming removed 3 bases from V and 0 bases from J, with 15 bases in between. Germline-derived CDR1 and CDR2 are SEHNR and FQNEAQ (reference sequence). This CDR3 has 16 residues.

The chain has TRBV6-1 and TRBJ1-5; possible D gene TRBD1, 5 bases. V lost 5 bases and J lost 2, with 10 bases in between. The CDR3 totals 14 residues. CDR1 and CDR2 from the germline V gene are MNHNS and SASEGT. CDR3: CASSWDFGNQPQHF. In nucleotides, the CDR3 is TGTGCCAGCAGTTGGGACTTTGGCAATCAGCCCCAGCATTTT.

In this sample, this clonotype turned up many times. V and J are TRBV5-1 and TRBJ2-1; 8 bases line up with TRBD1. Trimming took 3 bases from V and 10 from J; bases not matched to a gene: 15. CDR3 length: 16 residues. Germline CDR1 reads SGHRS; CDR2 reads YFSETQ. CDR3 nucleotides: TGCGCCAGCAGCTCGGGGAGCGGACAGGGAGTAAAGGAGCAGTTCTTC. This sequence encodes CASSSGSGQGVKEQFF.

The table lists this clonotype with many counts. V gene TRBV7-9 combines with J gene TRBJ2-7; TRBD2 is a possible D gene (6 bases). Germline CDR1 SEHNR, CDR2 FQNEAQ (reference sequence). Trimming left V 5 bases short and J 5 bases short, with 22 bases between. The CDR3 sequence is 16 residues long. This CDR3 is CASSRETAGIGDEQYF. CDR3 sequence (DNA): TGTGCCAGCAGCCGTGAAACGGCGGGAATAGGAGACGAGCAGTACTTC.

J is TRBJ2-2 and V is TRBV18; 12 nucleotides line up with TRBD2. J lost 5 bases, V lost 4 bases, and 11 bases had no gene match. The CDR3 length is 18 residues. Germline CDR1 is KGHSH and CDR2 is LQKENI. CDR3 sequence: CASSQISPTSGRTGELFF. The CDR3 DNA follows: TGTGCCAGCTCACAAATATCGCCGACTAGCGGGAGAACCGGGGAGCTGTTTTTT.

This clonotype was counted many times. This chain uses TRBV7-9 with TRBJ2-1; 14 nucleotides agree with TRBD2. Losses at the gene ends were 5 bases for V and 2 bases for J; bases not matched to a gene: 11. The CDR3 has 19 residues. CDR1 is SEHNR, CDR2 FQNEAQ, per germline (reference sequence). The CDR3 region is CASSRDRTSGRPTYNEQFF. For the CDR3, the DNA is TGTGCCAGCAGCCGCGATAGGACTAGCGGGAGGCCTACCTACAATGAGCAGTTCTTC.

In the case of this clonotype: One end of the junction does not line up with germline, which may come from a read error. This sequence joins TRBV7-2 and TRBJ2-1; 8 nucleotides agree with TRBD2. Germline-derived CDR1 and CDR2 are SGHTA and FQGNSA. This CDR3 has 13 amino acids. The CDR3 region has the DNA TGTGCCAGCAGCCCCAGCGGGAGAAATGAGCAGGTCTTC. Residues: CASSPSGRNEQVF.

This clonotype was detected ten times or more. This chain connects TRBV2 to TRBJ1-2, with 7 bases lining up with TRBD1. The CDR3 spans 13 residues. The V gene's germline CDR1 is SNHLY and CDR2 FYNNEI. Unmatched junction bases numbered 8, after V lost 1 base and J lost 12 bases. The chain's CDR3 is CASSEESGTVDTF. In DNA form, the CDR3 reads TGTGCCAGCAGTGAAGAAAGCGGGACAGTAGACACCTTC.

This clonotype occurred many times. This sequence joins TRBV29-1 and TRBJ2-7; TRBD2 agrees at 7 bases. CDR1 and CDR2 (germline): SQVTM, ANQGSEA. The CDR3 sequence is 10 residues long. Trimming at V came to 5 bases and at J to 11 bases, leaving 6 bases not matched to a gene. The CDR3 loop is CSVHLAVEYF. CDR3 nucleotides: TGCAGCGTTCACCTAGCGGTAGAGTACTTC.

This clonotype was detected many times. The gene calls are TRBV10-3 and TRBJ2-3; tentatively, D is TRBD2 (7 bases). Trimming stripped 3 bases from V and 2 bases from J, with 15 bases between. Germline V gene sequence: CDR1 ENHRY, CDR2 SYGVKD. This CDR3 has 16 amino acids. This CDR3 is CAISDPVRGPTDTQYF. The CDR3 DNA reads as TGTGCCATCAGTGACCCGGTGCGGGGGCCCACAGATACGCAGTATTTT.

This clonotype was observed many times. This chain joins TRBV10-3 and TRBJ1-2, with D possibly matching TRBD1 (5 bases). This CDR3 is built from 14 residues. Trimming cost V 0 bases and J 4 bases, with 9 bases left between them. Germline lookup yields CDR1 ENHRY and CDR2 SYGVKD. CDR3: CAISESGGSYGYTF. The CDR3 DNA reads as TGTGCCATCAGTGAGTCTGGGGGTAGCTATGGCTACACCTTC.

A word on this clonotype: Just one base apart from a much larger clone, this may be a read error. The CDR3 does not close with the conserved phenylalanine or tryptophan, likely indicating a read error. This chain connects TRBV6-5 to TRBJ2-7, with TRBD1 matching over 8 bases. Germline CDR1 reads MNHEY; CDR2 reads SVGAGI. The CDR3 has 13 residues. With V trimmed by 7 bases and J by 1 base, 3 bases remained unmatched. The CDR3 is CASKRDRSYEQYL. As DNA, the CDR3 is TGTGCCAGCAAGAGGGACAGGTCCTACGAGCAGTACCTC.

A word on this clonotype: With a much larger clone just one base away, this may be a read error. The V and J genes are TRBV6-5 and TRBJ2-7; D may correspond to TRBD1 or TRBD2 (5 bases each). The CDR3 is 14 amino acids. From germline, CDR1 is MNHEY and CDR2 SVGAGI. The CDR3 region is CTSRRGDATYEQYF. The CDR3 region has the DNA TGTACCAGCCGACGTGGGGACGCCACCTACGAGCAGTACTTC.

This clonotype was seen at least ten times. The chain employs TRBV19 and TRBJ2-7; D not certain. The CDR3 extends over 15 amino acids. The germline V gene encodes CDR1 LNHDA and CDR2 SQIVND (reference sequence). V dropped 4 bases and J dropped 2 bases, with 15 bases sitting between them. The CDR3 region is CASSTRQERTYEQYF. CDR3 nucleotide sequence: TGTGCCAGTAGTACCCGACAAGAGAGGACCTACGAGCAGTACTTC.

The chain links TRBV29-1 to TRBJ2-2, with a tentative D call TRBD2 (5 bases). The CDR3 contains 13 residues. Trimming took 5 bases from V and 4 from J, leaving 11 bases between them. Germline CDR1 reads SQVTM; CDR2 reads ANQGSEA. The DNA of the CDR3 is TGCAGCGTTAATCCGGGAACCACCGGGGAGCTGTTTTTT. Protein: CSVNPGTTGELFF.